This section outlines one T cell receptor beta chain sequence together with its context. Its matching antigen is unknown. The data originate from a study of Graves' ophthalmopathy and Graves' hyperthyroidism. RNA transcripts were the template, and TCR beta CDR3 regions were amplified from them. Scientists carried out first-round RT-PCR using HTBI primers and then a second-round multiplex PCR. A single record per CDR3 protein comes from TCRdb applying MiXCR to the multiplex PCR reads. The data show about 740,000 distinct CDR3 sequences, with 35% to 50% seen just once and less than 55% held by the top ten. CDR1 and CDR2 (germline): SEHNR, FQNEAQ (reference sequence). The CDR3 has 17 residues. V was shortened by 6 bases and J by 14 bases, with 29 bases between the two germline ends. The study, taken as a whole, reports: Ophthalmopathy progression predictions by the model showed nearly 75% specificity and roughly 70% sensitivity.

This receptor was taken from an adult man with Graves' ophthalmopathy. Sequenced sample: peripheral blood. The gene calls are TRBV7-9 and TRBJ1-6; weak D call: TRBD1 (6 bases). CDR3 bases: TGTGCCAGCAGTTACACCTCACAGGGAAGCGCAGGGTTATCCCTCCACTTT. This codes for CASSYTSQGSAGLSLHF.